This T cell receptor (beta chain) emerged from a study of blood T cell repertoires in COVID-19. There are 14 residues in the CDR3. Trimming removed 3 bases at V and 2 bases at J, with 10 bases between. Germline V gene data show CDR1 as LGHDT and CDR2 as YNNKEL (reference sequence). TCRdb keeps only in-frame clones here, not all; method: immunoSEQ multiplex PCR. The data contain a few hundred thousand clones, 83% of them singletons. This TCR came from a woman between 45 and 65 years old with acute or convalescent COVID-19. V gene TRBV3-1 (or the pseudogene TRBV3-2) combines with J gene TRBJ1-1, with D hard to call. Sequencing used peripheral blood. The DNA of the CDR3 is TGTGCCAGCAGCCAGAGTTTTTTAAACACTGAAGCTTTCTTT. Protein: CASSQSFLNTEAFF.